The next 15 T cell receptor beta chains were all read from a single sample in a study of cytomegalovirus exposure and HLA in healthy donors. Amplification used 60 Vbeta primers and 13 Jbeta primers. Sequencing was performed with immunoSEQ multiplex PCR; in TCRdb, only in-frame clones are kept and a portion is missing. In the table there are about 160,000 clones, around 80% of which are singletons. Input material: PBMCs. The receptors originated from a male donor in good health and CMV-seropositive.

The sample holds one count of this clone. V is TRBV7-2 and J is TRBJ2-7; tentative D call: TRBD2 (5 bases). Deletions cut 0 bases from V and 0 bases from J, with 9 bases between. CDR3 length equals 15 residues. Germline V gives CDR1 SGHTA, CDR2 FQGNSA. The CDR3 sequence is CASSLAGESSYEQYF. CDR3 sequence (DNA): TGTGCCAGCAGCTTAGCCGGGGAGAGCTCCTACGAGCAGTACTTC.

This clone showed up just once. The chain couples TRBV7-8 to TRBJ1-4, with 7 nucleotides matching TRBD1. Looked up from germline, CDR1 is SGHVS and CDR2 is FQNEAQ. The CDR3 has 14 residues. V was pared by 0 bases and J by 8 bases, with 3 bases of the junction left unmatched. Written as DNA, the CDR3 is TGTGCCAGCAGCTTAGCGACAGGGCAGGAAAAACTGTTTTTT. As protein: CASSLATGQEKLFF.

The V gene is TRBV28, the J gene TRBJ1-2; D unresolved. Germline lookup yields CDR1 MDHEN and CDR2 SYDVKM. CDR3 length: 13 residues. V was pared by 3 bases and J by 3 bases, with 8 bases between. CDR3 region: CASSFSGHYGYTF. CDR3 DNA: TGTGCCAGCAGTTTTAGCGGGCACTATGGCTACACCTTC.

This chain joins TRBV9 and TRBJ2-7; D is undetermined. V was shortened by 0 bases and J by 3 bases, with 10 bases between the two germline ends. CDR3 length: 14 amino acids. Germline loops: CDR1 SGDLS, CDR2 YYNGEE. The CDR3 bases are TGTGCCAGCAGCGTAGGTTACAGTCTCTACGAGCAGTACTTC. Its protein is CASSVGYSLYEQYF. The full variable domain, rest sourced from reference TRBV9 and TRBJ2-7, is DSGVTQTPKHLITATGQRVTLRCSPRSGDLSVYWYQQSLDQGLQFLIQYYNGEERAKGNILERFSAQQFPDLHSELNLSSLELGDSALYFCASSVGYSLYEQYFGPGTRLTVT.

This clone was observed a handful of times. This chain links TRBV6-1 with TRBJ1-5; D might be TRBD1 (5 bases). CDR3 length: 16 amino acids. Germline values: CDR1 MNHNS, CDR2 SASEGT. The V end was cut by 0 bases, the J end by 7 bases, with 16 bases between. This CDR3 reads CASSEASGGGGQPQHF. CDR3 nucleotides: TGTGCCAGCAGTGAAGCTTCCGGGGGGGGTGGGCAGCCCCAGCATTTT.

The chain employs TRBV19 and TRBJ1-1; D unresolved. Trimming removed 1 base at V and 5 bases at J, with 17 bases between. The CDR3 has 16 amino acids. Germline V gene sequence: CDR1 LNHDA, CDR2 SQIVND (reference sequence). DNA for the CDR3: TGTGCCAGTAGTATAGTATGGGAGGATCGTTTAACTGAAGCTTTCTTT. Residues: CASSIVWEDRLTEAFF.

The gene calls are TRBV6-1 and TRBJ2-7; TRBD1 agrees at 7 bases. The CDR3 is made up of 13 amino acids. V gave up 6 bases and J gave up 4 bases; unmatched junction bases: 6. Per the germline V gene, CDR1 is MNHNS and CDR2 is SASEGT. CDR3 nucleotide sequence: TGTGCCAGCAGGGAGACAGGGATATACGAGCAGTACTTC. Translation: CASRETGIYEQYF.

The J gene is TRBJ2-5, the V gene TRBV9; tentatively, D is TRBD1 (5 bases). The length of the CDR3 is 14 residues. The ends were cut back, 3 bases at V and 0 bases at J, with 9 bases in the middle. CDR1 SGDLS and CDR2 YYNGEE come from the germline V gene. The chain's CDR3 is CASSGWGNQETQYF. In DNA form, the CDR3 reads TGTGCCAGCAGCGGTTGGGGCAACCAAGAGACCCAGTACTTC. The full variable domain, with the rest looked up from reference TRBV9 and TRBJ2-5, is DSGVTQTPKHLITATGQRVTLRCSPRSGDLSVYWYQQSLDQGLQFLIQYYNGEERAKGNILERFSAQQFPDLHSELNLSSLELGDSALYFCASSGWGNQETQYFGPGTRLLVL.

V is TRBV4-3 and J is TRBJ2-5; TRBD1 matches 12 bases. The CDR3 totals 17 residues. V was clipped by 4 bases and J by 4 bases; unmatched bases: 10. Germline-derived CDR1 and CDR2 are LGHNA and YSLEER. CDR3 DNA: TGCGCCAGCAGCCGCCAGCCGGGACAGGGGGCTTTAGAGACCCAGTACTTC. This translates into CASSRQPGQGALETQYF.

The V gene is TRBV6-6, the J gene TRBJ1-1, with D uncertain. The CDR3 is 14 amino acids. V gave up 4 bases and J gave up 5 bases, with 14 bases separating them. Germline assignment: CDR1 MNHNY and CDR2 SVGAGI (reference sequence). CDR3 loop: CASSLIEGKTEAFF. The CDR3, as DNA: TGTGCCAGCAGTTTAATCGAGGGCAAGACTGAAGCTTTCTTT.

The genes are TRBV28 and TRBJ2-3; 9 bases agree with TRBD1. V shed 6 bases and J 1 base; nucleotides not matched to a gene: 5. This CDR3 is built from 15 residues. Germline V lookup: CDR1 MDHEN, CDR2 SYDVKM. The DNA of the CDR3 is TGTGCCAGCAGATTCGGGACAGGGCGCACAGATACGCAGTATTTT. Protein product: CASRFGTGRTDTQYF.

The chain employs TRBV7-8 and TRBJ1-4; D gene uncertain. The CDR3 loop spans 12 amino acids. Germline CDR1 and CDR2: SGHVS and FQNEAQ. Trimming shortened V by 6 bases and J by 5 bases, and 7 bases separated the two germline ends. CDR3 sequence (DNA): TGTGCCAGCAGAGGGAGGAATGAAAAACTGTTTTTT. Translation gives CASRGRNEKLFF.

This chain links TRBV2 with TRBJ2-7, with 8 bases lining up with TRBD1. The junction had 15 bases not matched to a gene; V was cut back by 9 bases and J by 5 bases. Germline CDR1 and CDR2: SNHLY and FYNNEI. The CDR3 is made up of 15 amino acids. CDR3 loop: CASDRGPTKVHEQYF. CDR3 bases: TGTGCCAGTGACAGGGGCCCCACCAAGGTCCACGAGCAGTACTTC.

This chain links TRBV4-1 with TRBJ2-7; the match to TRBD2 covers 10 bases. With 4 bases clipped from V and 3 bases from J, the junction kept 6 bases outside the gene matches. The CDR3 totals 15 residues. CDR1 MGHRA and CDR2 YSYEKL come from the germline V gene. CDR3 nucleotide sequence: TGCGCCAGCAGCCTGGGTCTAGCGGGAGTCTACGAGCAGTACTTC. It is translated as CASSLGLAGVYEQYF.

The genes are TRBV19 and TRBJ2-7; perhaps TRBD2 as D (6 bases). V lost 0 bases and J lost 5, with 8 bases in between. CDR3 length: 13 residues. The V gene's germline CDR1 is LNHDA and CDR2 SQIVND (reference sequence). CDR3 loop: CASSIEGGNEQYF. The CDR3 DNA is TGTGCCAGTAGTATAGAGGGGGGAAACGAGCAGTACTTC.